One and the same sample provided the 7 T cell receptor beta chains below, sequenced in a study of human T cells and chemical hapten exposure. The sample's time point: patch test 2, 6 weeks after DPC sensitization. Stated treatment: therapeutic diphenylcyclopropenone sensitization with weekly scalp DPC. TCRdb passed the RACE reads through MiXCR, listing each CDR3 protein once. Here the sample spans tens of thousands of distinct CDR3 sequences, approximately 11% being singletons. This material consisted of whole blood, taken in connection with sensitization to the hapten diphenylcyclopropenone (DPC). These TCRs come from a man between 40 and 49 years old with alopecia areata. Some clones in this sample may be carry-over from other donors' samples.

This clonotype was counted many times. V usage is TRBV9 and J usage is TRBJ1-1; 10 nucleotides line up with TRBD1. CDR1 and CDR2 (germline): SGDLS, YYNGEE. The V segment lost 3 bases and the J segment 5 bases; nucleotides outside the gene matches: 4. There are 14 residues in the CDR3. CDR3 DNA: TGTGCCAGCAGCGCGAGGGGACAGGGGACTGAAGCTTTCTTT. Translating it yields CASSARGQGTEAFF.

This clonotype was seen a few times. V usage is TRBV28 and J usage is TRBJ1-2, with D unclear. There are 14 residues in the CDR3. The V end lost 5 bases, the J end lost 5 bases, and 15 bases lay between the germline ends. The germline V gene encodes CDR1 MDHEN and CDR2 SYDVKM. This chain's CDR3 is CASSPEPPLYGYTF. The DNA of the CDR3 is TGTGCCAGCAGTCCTGAACCCCCTTTATATGGCTACACCTTC.

In this sample, this clonotype turned up a few times. This chain connects TRBV3-1 to TRBJ2-1; no reliable D call. The CDR3 is 16 residues long. Trimming shortened V by 1 base and J by 6 bases, and 16 bases separated the two germline ends. Per germline, CDR1 LGHDT and CDR2 YNNKEL (reference sequence). The CDR3 is CASSQGRNIHPNEQFF. CDR3 bases: TGTGCCAGCAGCCAAGGACGGAATATCCACCCCAATGAGCAGTTCTTC.

This clonotype has more than one count but fewer than ten. This sequence joins TRBV10-3 and TRBJ2-7, with 12 positions matching TRBD2. The CDR3 has 16 amino acids. The germline V gene encodes CDR1 ENHRY and CDR2 SYGVKD. V dropped 3 bases and J dropped 0; count of bases not matched to a gene: 3. DNA of the CDR3: TGTGCCATCAGTGAAACTAGCGGGAGGACCTCCTACGAGCAGTACTTC. Protein product: CAISETSGRTSYEQYF.

The rearrangement joins TRBV14 to TRBJ1-4; unclear D gene. There are 12 residues in the CDR3. V was clipped by 2 bases and J by 7 bases, with 5 bases between them. Looked up from germline, CDR1 is SGHDN and CDR2 is FVKESK. In DNA form, the CDR3 reads TGTGCCAGCAGCCAAAACAGTGAAAAACTGTTTTTT. This translates into CASSQNSEKLFF.

The sample holds a few counts of this clonotype. V usage is TRBV9 and J usage is TRBJ1-5; D might be TRBD1 (5 bases). V was cut by 0 bases and J by 4 bases, with 11 bases left in between. Germline loops: CDR1 SGDLS, CDR2 YYNGEE. This CDR3 comprises 15 residues. For the CDR3, the DNA is TGTGCCAGCAGCGTAGGCGGGGGACTGAATCAGCCCCAGCATTTT. Protein sequence: CASSVGGGLNQPQHF.

The chain recombines TRBV2 with TRBJ2-5, with a possible D match to TRBD1 (6 bases). The germline gives CDR1 SNHLY, CDR2 FYNNEI. CDR3 length: 14 residues. V lost 5 bases to trimming and J lost 1 base, with 11 bases between them. This chain's CDR3 is CASSNRDTQETQYF. CDR3 DNA sequence: TGTGCCAGCAGTAACCGGGACACCCAAGAGACCCAGTACTTC.